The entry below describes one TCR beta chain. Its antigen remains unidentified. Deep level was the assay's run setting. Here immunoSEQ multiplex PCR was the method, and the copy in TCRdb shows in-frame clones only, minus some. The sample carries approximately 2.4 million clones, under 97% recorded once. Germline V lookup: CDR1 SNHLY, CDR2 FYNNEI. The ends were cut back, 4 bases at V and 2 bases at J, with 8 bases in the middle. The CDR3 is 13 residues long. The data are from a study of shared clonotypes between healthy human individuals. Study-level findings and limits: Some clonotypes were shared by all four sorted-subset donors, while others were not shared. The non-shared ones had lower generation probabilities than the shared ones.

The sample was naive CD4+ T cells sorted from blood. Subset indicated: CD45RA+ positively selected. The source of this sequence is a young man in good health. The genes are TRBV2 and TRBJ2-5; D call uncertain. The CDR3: CASSVKLQETQYF. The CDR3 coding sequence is TGTGCCAGCAGTGTCAAACTTCAAGAGACCCAGTACTTC. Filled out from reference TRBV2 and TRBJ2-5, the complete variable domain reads EPEVTQTPSHQVTQMGQEVILRCVPISNHLYFYWYRQILGQKVEFLVSFYNNEISEKSEIFDDQFSVERPDGSNFTLKIRSTKLEDSAMYFCASSVKLQETQYFGPGTRLLVL.